Below are 21 T cell receptor beta chains sequenced from a single sample in a study of beta chain features in type 1 diabetes. Sequenced material consisted of expressed TCRB transcripts (all of the isolated RNA was reverse transcribed). Libraries were prepared by immunoSEQ multiplex PCR; TCRdb keeps only in-frame clonotypes and omits some of them. Altogether approximately 250,000 clones are present, 9% to 10% being singletons, with the ten largest covering less than 0.035%. Sequencing was done on a sample of naive CD4+ T cells from blood. The receptor source for this set is a young woman in good health.

The chain is built from TRBV15 and TRBJ2-5; 7 positions match TRBD1. This CDR3 has 13 residues. The trim removed 3 bases at V and 4 bases at J, leaving 2 bases unmatched. Germline lookup yields CDR1 LNHNV and CDR2 YYDKDF (reference sequence). DNA for the CDR3: TGTGCCACCAGCAGGACAGGGCCAGAGACCCAGTACTTC. It codes for CATSRTGPETQYF.

The J gene is TRBJ2-5, the V gene TRBV30, with TRBD2 as a possible D gene (5 bases). This CDR3 region has 15 residues. Per germline, CDR1 GTSNPN and CDR2 SVGIG (reference sequence). The V and J ends lost 0 bases and 4 bases respectively, with 15 bases between them. In DNA form, the CDR3 reads TGTGCCTGGAGTGTACCGCCAAGACTAACAGAGACCCAGTACTTC. Translating it yields CAWSVPPRLTETQYF.

This clone occurred once. V is TRBV5-1 and J is TRBJ2-1; 14 bases line up with TRBD2. This CDR3 is built from 17 residues. V lost 4 bases to trimming and J lost 9 bases; unmatched junction nucleotides: 12. The V gene's germline CDR1 is SGHRS and CDR2 YFSETQ. The CDR3 nucleotides are TGCGCCAGCAGCCCCGTGGGACTAGCGGGAGTGAAGGGTGAGCAGTTCTTC. It translates to CASSPVGLAGVKGEQFF.

This chain joins TRBV6-5 and TRBJ1-1; unclear D gene. The CDR3 spans 14 residues. Germline V gives CDR1 MNHEY, CDR2 SVGAGI. V was pared by 7 bases and J by 3 bases, with 15 bases between. CDR3 sequence reads: CASNAPGTYTEAFF. CDR3 nucleotides: TGTGCCAGCAACGCCCCGGGTACTTACACTGAAGCTTTCTTT.

The chain has TRBV9 and TRBJ1-3, with a possible D match to TRBD1 (5 bases). This CDR3 has 15 residues. Germline V lookup: CDR1 SGDLS, CDR2 YYNGEE. V was cut by 2 bases and J by 3 bases, with 12 bases left in between. The CDR3, as DNA: TGTGCCAGCAGCGTCGGCGCCGACAGTGGAAACACCATATATTTT. Its translation is CASSVGADSGNTIYF.

This clone was detected a few times. This rearrangement joins TRBV6-5 to TRBJ1-2; 7 bases are shared with TRBD1. Trimming removed 4 bases from V and 3 bases from J; junction bases left unmatched: 5. The CDR3 consists of 14 residues. Germline V lookup: CDR1 MNHEY, CDR2 SVGAGI. The DNA of the CDR3 is TGTGCCAGCAGTTTGATGACAGGGCACTATGGCTACACCTTC. It is translated as CASSLMTGHYGYTF.

There are a few counts of this clone. The chain couples TRBV10-3 to TRBJ1-1; 8 bases match TRBD1. CDR1 and CDR2 (germline): ENHRY, SYGVKD. Germline trimming cut 11 bases from V and 7 bases from J; bases unmatched to any gene: 9. This CDR3 region has 12 residues. CDR3 loop: CAVQGAQGEAFF. The CDR3 coding sequence is TGTGCCGTCCAGGGGGCGCAGGGTGAAGCTTTCTTT.

This clone was counted only a few times. The J gene is TRBJ1-1, the V gene TRBV7-9, with D tentatively TRBD1 (5 bases). Trimming cost V 4 bases and J 1 base, with 13 bases left between them. CDR1 is SEHNR and CDR2 is FQNEAQ in the germline V gene (reference sequence). There are 15 residues in the CDR3. This chain's CDR3 is CASSSRLGGNTEAFF. DNA of the CDR3: TGTGCCAGCAGCTCCCGCTTGGGGGGGAACACTGAAGCTTTCTTT. The whole variable domain, remainder taken from reference TRBV7-9 and TRBJ1-1, is DTGVSQNPRHKITKRGQNVTFRCDPISEHNRLYWYRQTLGQGPEFLTYFQNEAQLEKSRLLSDRFSAERPKGSFSTLEIQRTEQGDSAMYLCASSSRLGGNTEAFFGQGTRLTVV.

The genes are TRBV30 and TRBJ1-1; no clear D. Germline CDR1 is GTSNPN and CDR2 is SVGIG (reference sequence). This CDR3 spans 11 amino acids. V lost 5 bases to trimming and J lost 4 bases, with 8 bases between them. The CDR3 sequence is CAWFLITEAFF. CDR3 nucleotides: TGTGCCTGGTTTCTTATCACTGAAGCTTTCTTT.

This clone was found a few times. Distinct nucleotide sequences in the sample also encode this CDR3. The chain employs TRBV6-1 and TRBJ2-7, with D tentatively TRBD1 (6 bases). The CDR3 is 15 residues long. CDR1 MNHNS and CDR2 SASEGT come from the germline V gene. V was shortened by 3 bases and J by 6 bases, with 18 bases between the two germline ends. For the CDR3, the DNA is TGTGCCAGCAGTGAGGTAACCAACAGGGTTGGCGAGCAGTACTTC. Protein sequence: CASSEVTNRVGEQYF.

This clone appeared a few times. The J gene is TRBJ1-6, the V gene TRBV5-4; D might be TRBD1 (6 bases). CDR1 is SGHNT and CDR2 is YYREEE in the germline V gene (reference sequence). The CDR3 has 14 residues. V lost 5 bases, J lost 7 bases, and 13 bases lay in between. DNA of the CDR3: TGTGCCAGCAGTGCCGACAGGACAAATTCACCCCTCCACTTT. It translates to CASSADRTNSPLHF.

This clone was counted between two and nine times. The chain employs TRBV30 and TRBJ1-5, with 9 bases fitting TRBD1. Germline values: CDR1 GTSNPN, CDR2 SVGIG (reference sequence). Losses at the gene ends were 3 bases for V and 6 bases for J; bases not matched to a gene: 3. The CDR3 sequence is 13 residues long. Here the CDR3 reads CAWSGQGSQPQHF. The CDR3 bases are TGTGCCTGGAGCGGACAGGGGAGTCAGCCCCAGCATTTT. Filled out from reference TRBV30 and TRBJ1-5, the complete variable domain reads SQTIHQWPATLVQPVGSPLSLECTVEGTSNPNLYWYRQAAGRGLQLLFYSVGIGQISSEVPQNLSASRPQDRQFILSSKKLLLSDSGFYLCAWSGQGSQPQHFGDGTRLSIL.

In this sample, this clone turned up a few times. The rearrangement uses TRBV4-2 and TRBJ1-4, with unresolved D. Germline CDR1 and CDR2: LGHNA and YNFKEQ. This CDR3 contains 15 residues. Trimming shortened V by 4 bases and J by 4 bases, and 13 bases separated the two germline ends. The CDR3 nucleotides read TGTGCCAGCAGCCTTCGAGAAAGTTTTAATGAAAAACTGTTTTTT. Translation: CASSLRESFNEKLFF.

The chain joins TRBV5-1 to TRBJ2-7, with TRBD1 matching 9 bases. The CDR3 loop spans 16 amino acids. With V trimmed by 4 bases and J by 10 bases, 18 bases remained unmatched. Germline lookup yields CDR1 SGHRS and CDR2 YFSETQ. The CDR3 DNA reads as TGCGCCAGCAGCCCTGAAACAGGGGGCCGTCGTATAGGACAGTACTTC. This translates into CASSPETGGRRIGQYF.

This clone was seen a few times. The rearrangement uses TRBV5-1 and TRBJ2-5; TRBD2 might be the D (6 bases). Trimming removed 4 bases from V and 2 bases from J, with 15 bases in between. Germline V lookup: CDR1 SGHRS, CDR2 YFSETQ. This CDR3 comprises 15 residues. CDR3 loop: CASSLLVAEQETQYF. The CDR3 bases are TGCGCCAGCAGCCTCCTTGTAGCGGAACAAGAGACCCAGTACTTC.

A few counts support this clone. This rearrangement joins TRBV30 to TRBJ1-1, with D unclear. Germline loops: CDR1 GTSNPN, CDR2 SVGIG (reference sequence). This CDR3 region has 13 residues. The V gene lost 2 bases and the J gene lost 4 bases, with 11 bases spanning the gap. The CDR3, as DNA: TGTGCCTGGAGTATGGCCGGAGGCACTGAAGCTTTCTTT. Protein: CAWSMAGGTEAFF.

The chain uses TRBV2 and TRBJ2-1; 11 bases align to TRBD2. CDR1 and CDR2 from the germline V gene are SNHLY and FYNNEI. J gave up 6 bases and V 5 bases, and 9 bases lay outside the gene matches. CDR3 length: 16 residues. CDR3 loop: CASSRDLAGGLNEQFF. The CDR3 DNA is TGTGCCAGCAGTCGAGACCTAGCGGGGGGCCTCAATGAGCAGTTCTTC.

In its sample, this clone was seen a few times. This chain links TRBV18 with TRBJ1-1; D remains unclear. V was trimmed by 1 base and J by 1 base, leaving 10 bases between them. Germline V gene lookup returns CDR1 KGHSH and CDR2 LQKENI. The CDR3 has 15 residues. CDR3 loop: CASSPRQVGNTEAFF. The CDR3 coding sequence is TGTGCCAGCTCACCACGGCAGGTCGGGAACACTGAAGCTTTCTTT.

This clone was detected only a few times. V is TRBV5-1 and J is TRBJ2-3; 11 nucleotides match TRBD2. The ends lost 0 bases at V and 4 bases at J; junction bases unmatched: 4. This CDR3 region has 16 residues. Germline CDR1 is SGHRS and CDR2 is YFSETQ. Here the CDR3 reads CASSLAPSGRSDTQYF. The CDR3 DNA follows: TGCGCCAGCAGCTTGGCGCCTAGCGGGAGGTCAGATACGCAGTATTTT. Variable domain in full (rest from reference TRBV5-1 and TRBJ2-3): KAGVTQTPRYLIKTRGQQVTLSCSPISGHRSVSWYQQTPGQGLQFLFEYFSETQRNKGNFPGRFSGRQFSNSRSEMNVSTLELGDSALYLCASSLAPSGRSDTQYFGPGTRLTVL.

This clone was seen a few times. The V call is TRBV2, the J call TRBJ1-4; 7 nucleotides match TRBD1. The V and J ends lost 6 bases and 7 bases, in that order; junction bases with no gene match: 5. Germline V gives CDR1 SNHLY, CDR2 FYNNEI. This CDR3 contains 13 residues. CDR3 in amino acids: CASREGAGEKLFF. The CDR3 region has the DNA TGTGCCAGCAGGGAGGGGGCGGGTGAAAAACTGTTTTTT.

This chain connects TRBV19 to TRBJ1-1, with D unresolved. In germline, CDR1 is LNHDA, CDR2 SQIVND (reference sequence). The CDR3 runs 14 residues. The V end lost 1 base, the J end lost 1 base, and 7 bases lay between the germline ends. This chain's CDR3 is CASSIGHPNTEAFF. CDR3 in DNA: TGTGCCAGTAGTATAGGGCACCCGAACACTGAAGCTTTCTTT. Using reference TRBV19 and TRBJ1-1 for the parts outside the CDR3, the full variable domain is DGGITQSPKYLFRKEGQNVTLSCEQNLNHDAMYWYRQDPGQGLRLIYYSQIVNDFQKGDIAEGYSVSREKKESFPLTVTSAQKNPTAFYLCASSIGHPNTEAFFGQGTRLTVV.